The rows below give T cell receptor beta chains drawn from one sample of a study of blood T cell repertoires in COVID-19. Sequencing was performed with immunoSEQ multiplex PCR; in TCRdb, only in-frame clones are kept and a portion is missing. The table lists approximately 300,000 clones, approximately 88% of them singletons, with roughly 6.5% in the top ten. Sequenced material: peripheral blood. The receptor set was obtained from a man between 18 and 35 years old who had recovered from COVID-19. Each CDR3 is given without its conserved first and last residue.

TRBV6-6,TRBJ1-2,ASSGRDRAYGYT
TRBV4-1,TRBJ2-7,ASSQVGTYEQY
TRBV6-5,TRBJ2-3,ASSYAQSGTQY
TRBV27,TRBJ1-1,ASSRAPGGVSEAF
TRBV4-3,TRBJ1-1,ASSQDYFSNTEAF
TRBV9,TRBJ2-1,ASSVDLLTSGRYNEQF
TRBV7-8,TRBJ2-1,AIKMGFEQF
TRBV29-1,TRBJ1-1,SVRTGGTEAF
TRBV7-8,TRBJ1-1,ASSLGTAVLHTEAF
TRBV7-8,TRBJ1-4,ASSLAAGGLEKLF
TRBV5-1,TRBJ1-5,ASSAGGEGQPQH
TRBV5-5,TRBJ2-3,ASSLWGGDTDTQY
TRBV15,TRBJ2-3,ATSSSGTGVTDTQY
TRBV4-1,TRBJ2-7,ASSQGTSETYEQY
TRBV5-1,TRBJ2-2,ASSLGQNTGELF
TRBV27,TRBJ1-1,ASSFSWNTEAF
TRBV3-1/TRBV3-2,TRBJ2-7,ASSLAGSSYEQY
TRBV12-3/TRBV12-4,TRBJ1-2,ASSLRRGNGYT
TRBV6-5,TRBJ1-5,ASSYSQATDQPQH
TRBV7-2,TRBJ1-1,ASSPLEGLGTEAF
TRBV15,TRBJ2-1,ATSRGLDNEQF
TRBV4-2,TRBJ2-5,ASSQGDSGQETQY
TRBV14,TRBJ1-1,ASSQVSREAF
TRBV12-3/TRBV12-4,TRBJ1-2,ASSLPGQNGYT
TRBV10-1,TRBJ2-1,ASSESGRDNEQF
TRBV5-1,TRBJ2-1,ASSLAGVSLDEQF
TRBV18,TRBJ1-5,ASSPFPGTGDQPQH
TRBV4-1,TRBJ2-5,ASSQVLQGRETQY
TRBV14,TRBJ1-1,ASSQIQGRLSTEAF
TRBV25-1,TRBJ2-5,ATRQTIGGEETQY
TRBV5-1,TRBJ1-4,ASSLDRLNEKLF
TRBV29-1,TRBJ2-2,SVEPDSWGQGGIGELF
TRBV6-5,TRBJ2-3,ASSYSYPGADTQY
TRBV7-9,TRBJ2-1,ASSLASLAPTYNEQF
TRBV5-1,TRBJ2-1,ASSYRRGLSYDYNEQF
TRBV29-1,TRBJ1-5,SVVAGDNQPQH
TRBV30,TRBJ1-2,AWSVGTGDGYT
TRBV7-9,TRBJ2-2,ASSLGLAGPGELF
TRBV9,TRBJ2-7,ASSPSGGASYEQY
TRBV9,TRBJ2-5,ASSVFGIGETQY
TRBV5-4,TRBJ2-7,ASSGQRQGGSYEQY
TRBV4-2,TRBJ2-7,ASSHVAGGTSYEQY
TRBV7-2,TRBJ2-5,ASSYGTIRGETQY
TRBV7-9,TRBJ2-5,ASSPRTESRGTQY
TRBV19,TRBJ2-1,ASSSSGTYNEQF
TRBV29-1,TRBJ2-1,SVEGLAGEWSYNEQF
TRBV11-2,TRBJ1-6,ASSPLDRGINSPLH